Listed below are T cell receptor beta chains from one sample, sequenced in a study of T cell repertoires in cytomegalovirus infection. MiXCR, applied by TCRdb to the reads, yields one record per CDR3 protein. Of hundreds of thousands of distinct CDR3 sequences in the sample, 30% to 40% were seen once. What was sequenced was PBMCs. The origin of the receptors is a human donor in good health (CMV status not recorded). Some clones in this sample may be carry-over from other donors' samples. Both conserved end residues are part of each CDR3. The D gene is left open where the match is weak. A clone size is listed for some rows: how often the clone was seen (once, few, many), or a class if it is expanded.

-,TRBD1,TRBJ1-4,TRBV7-2,CASSLVPPGQGGEKLFF,TGTGCCAGCAGCTTAGTTCCCCCGGGACAGGGTGGTGAAAAACTGTTTTTT
many,-,TRBJ1-5,TRBV7-8,CASSTQTNSNQPQHF,TGTGCCAGCTCGACACAGACGAATAGCAATCAGCCCCAGCATTTT
many,-,TRBJ1-1,TRBV7-2,CASSLAGLMMNTEAFF,TGTGCCAGCAGCTTAGCAGGGCTGATGATGAACACTGAAGCTTTCTTT
-,TRBD1,TRBJ2-7,TRBV6-2/TRBV6-3,CASSYTGQGSYEQYF,TGTGCCAGCAGTTATACTGGACAGGGCTCCTACGAGCAGTACTTC
-,-,TRBJ1-2,TRBV7-2,CASSPKDRDRVYVYPF,TGTGCAAGCAGCCCAAAAGACCGGGACCGGGTGTATGTCTACCCCTTC
-,-,TRBJ2-5,TRBV11-2,CASSPRQGGSAGTQYF,TGTGCCAGCAGCCCTCGACAGGGAGGTTCCGCAGGGACCCAGTACTTC
few,-,TRBJ1-5,TRBV5-1,CASSVDSNQPQHF,TGCGCCAGCAGCGTTGATAGCAATCAGCCCCAGCATTTT
-,-,TRBJ2-6,TRBV12-3/TRBV12-4,CASRPLPVSGANVLTF,TGTGCCAGCCGACCCCTCCCCGTCTCTGGGGCCAACGTCCTGACTTTC
-,-,TRBJ1-1,TRBV6-1,CASSSPGWTEAFF,TGTGCCAGCAGTTCTCCAGGTTGGACTGAAGCTTTCTTT
few,-,TRBJ2-7,TRBV28,CASLPGLALNEQYF,TGTGCCAGCCTACCGGGACTGGCCCTCAACGAGCAGTACTTC
-,TRBD1,TRBJ2-7,TRBV19,CASSTAGGYEQYF,TGTGCCAGTAGCACCGCAGGGGGCTACGAGCAGTACTTC
-,-,TRBJ1-5,TRBV19,CASSLLDRRNQPQHF,TGTGCCAGTAGTCTTCTAGACAGGAGGAATCAGCCCCAGCATTTT
-,-,TRBJ1-6,TRBV6-6,CASRAPRKGDNSPLHF,TGTGCCAGCAGAGCCCCCCGAAAGGGGGATAATTCACCCCTCCACTTT
-,TRBD1,TRBJ2-7,TRBV7-8,CASSSGGRGRLEQYF,TGTGCCAGCAGCTCCGGGGGCAGGGGGCGGCTCGAGCAGTACTTC
-,-,TRBJ2-7,TRBV7-2,CASSKKGVQGNYEQYF,TGTGCCAGCAGCAAAAAAGGGGTACAGGGTAACTACGAGCAGTACTTC
many,-,TRBJ2-7,TRBV25-1,CASSEAGAYEQYF,TGTGCCAGCAGTGAAGCTGGTGCCTACGAGCAGTACTTC
-,-,TRBJ1-1,TRBV18,CASSSGQNTKAFF,TGTGCCAGCTCATCCGGGCAGAACACTAAAGCTTTCTTT
-,-,TRBJ1-4,TRBV18,CASSPGPLTEKLFF,TGTGCCAGCTCGCCGGGACCTCTAACTGAAAAACTGTTTTTT
few,TRBD1,TRBJ1-6,TRBV20-1,CSASFGTGFNSPLHF,TGCAGTGCTAGCTTCGGGACAGGATTCAATTCACCCCTCCACTTT
few,-,TRBJ1-5,TRBV27,CATGGGANQPQHF,TGTGCCACCGGGGGAGGGGCCAATCAGCCCCAGCATTTT
-,-,TRBJ2-5,TRBV4-1,CASSQAGYQETQYF,TGCGCCAGCAGCCAAGCAGGGTACCAAGAGACCCAGTACTTC
-,-,TRBJ2-3,TRBV9,CASSALEADTQYF,TGTGCCAGCAGCGCTTTAGAAGCAGATACGCAGTATTTT
few,-,TRBJ2-1,TRBV11-1,CASSLLWHNEQFF,TGTGCCAGCAGCCTCCTTTGGCACAATGAGCAGTTCTTC
-,-,TRBJ1-4,TRBV7-9,CASSLVTFNEKLFF,TGTGCCAGCAGCTTAGTCACGTTTAATGAAAAACTGTTTTTT
many,TRBD1,TRBJ1-1,TRBV4-1,CASSHHDRGKANTEAFF,TGCGCCAGCAGCCATCATGACAGGGGGAAAGCTAACACTGAAGCTTTCTTT
-,-,TRBJ1-6,TRBV19,CDSSKTTRGVNSPIHF,TGTGACAGTAGCAAAACGACCAGGGGCGTGAATTCACCCATCCACTTT
-,TRBD1,TRBJ2-7,TRBV2,CASSDEGQGAYEQYF,TGTGCCAGCAGTGACGAGGGGCAGGGGGCCTACGAGCAGTACTTC
-,TRBD2,TRBJ2-6,TRBV6-5,CASSYSLWEGSGANVLTF,TGTGCCAGCAGTTATTCGTTGTGGGAGGGGTCTGGGGCCAACGTCCTGACTTTC
many,-,TRBJ2-2,TRBV7-2,CASSLRGGVEGTGELFF,TGTGCCAGCAGCTTACGAGGGGGGGTAGAAGGCACCGGGGAGCTGTTTTTT
many,TRBD1,TRBJ2-3,TRBV6-1,CAGLRGRPGTDTQYF,TGTGCGGGGTTGAGGGGGCGCCCCGGCACAGATACGCAGTATTTT
many,TRBD1,TRBJ2-7,TRBV7-2,CASSSGQGRTYEQYF,TGTGCCAGCAGCTCGGGACAGGGGCGAACCTACGAGCAGTACTTC
few,TRBD1,TRBJ2-7,TRBV10-3,CAISAGTGGEQYF,TGTGCCATCAGTGCCGGGACAGGGGGCGAGCAGTACTTC
-,-,TRBJ2-5,TRBV7-6,CASSLASAGRPKETQYF,TGTGCCAGCAGCTTAGCGAGTGCGGGGCGGCCTAAGGAGACCCAGTACTTC
few,TRBD2,TRBJ2-5,TRBV2,CASTLLAGFVETQYF,TGTGCCAGCACCCTTCTAGCGGGGTTTGTCGAGACCCAGTACTTC
few,TRBD1,TRBJ2-1,TRBV28,CASRPTGAGGGNEQFF,TGTGCCAGCAGGCCGACAGGGGCCGGGGGAGGAAATGAGCAGTTCTTC
-,-,TRBJ2-2,TRBV19,CASSIGAAGELFF,TGTGCCAGTAGTATCGGCGCCGCCGGGGAGCTGTTTTTT
-,-,TRBJ2-2,TRBV28,CASSLLDRDLTGELFF,TGTGCCAGCAGTTTACTAGACAGGGACTTGACCGGGGAGCTGTTTTTT
few,-,TRBJ1-1,TRBV6-6,CASTLTGLGNTEAFF,TGTGCCAGCACCCTGACCGGTTTGGGGAACACTGAAGCTTTCTTT
-,-,TRBJ2-5,TRBV29-1,CSVGPQETQYF,TGCAGCGTGGGACCGCAAGAGACCCAGTACTTC
-,TRBD2,TRBJ2-4,TRBV7-2,CASSYQMTSGLSKNIQYF,TGTGCCAGCAGCTACCAGATGACTAGCGGGTTGTCCAAAAACATTCAGTACTTC